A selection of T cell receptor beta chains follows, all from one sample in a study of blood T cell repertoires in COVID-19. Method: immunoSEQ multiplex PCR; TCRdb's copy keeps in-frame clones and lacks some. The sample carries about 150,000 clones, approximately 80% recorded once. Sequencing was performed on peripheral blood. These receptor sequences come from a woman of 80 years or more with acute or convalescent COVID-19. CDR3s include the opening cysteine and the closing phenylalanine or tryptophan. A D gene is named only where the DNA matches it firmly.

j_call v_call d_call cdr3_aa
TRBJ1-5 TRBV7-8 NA CASSSGINQPQHF
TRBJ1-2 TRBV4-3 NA CASSQDNSNYGYTF
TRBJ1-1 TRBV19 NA CASSNGRGILETEAFF
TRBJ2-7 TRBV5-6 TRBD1 CASRLVPEGQEHF
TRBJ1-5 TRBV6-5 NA CASSYGGVDNQPQHF
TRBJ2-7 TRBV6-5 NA CASSYSHEQYF
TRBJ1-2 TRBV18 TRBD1 CASSQGATNYGYTF
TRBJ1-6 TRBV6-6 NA CASSLGGYNSPLHF
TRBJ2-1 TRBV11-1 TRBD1 CASSLEGTGARNEQFF
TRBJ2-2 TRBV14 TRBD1 CASSPNPGQQNTGELFF
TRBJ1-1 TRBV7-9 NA CASSLAALGEAFF
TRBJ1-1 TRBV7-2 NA CASSLFQNPTEAFF
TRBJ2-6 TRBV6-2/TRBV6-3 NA CASSHRTSGANVLTF
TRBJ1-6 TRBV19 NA CASSTSSARVNSPLHF
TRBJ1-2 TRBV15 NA CATSRDQTNYGYTF
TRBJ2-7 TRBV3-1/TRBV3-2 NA CASSPRDRPYEQYF
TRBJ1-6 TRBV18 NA CASSRGDSPLHF
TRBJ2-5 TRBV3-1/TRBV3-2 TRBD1 CASSQDVGGQGVRETQYF
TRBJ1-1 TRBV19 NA CASSISSPGNTEAFF
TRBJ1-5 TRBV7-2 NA CASSSDSSNQPQHF
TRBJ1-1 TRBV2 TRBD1 CASTVLQGGDTEAFF
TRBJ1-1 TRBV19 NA CASSIDPRGIGTEAFF
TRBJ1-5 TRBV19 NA CASMRGGLGNQPQHF
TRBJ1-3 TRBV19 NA CASSQRGSGAGSGNTIYF
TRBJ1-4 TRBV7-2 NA CASSLASGGGGQITNEKLFF
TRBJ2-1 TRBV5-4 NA CASSWGRSGEQFF
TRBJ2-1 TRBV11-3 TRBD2 CASSSTSDNEQFF
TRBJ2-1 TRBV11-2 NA CASSRGADEQFF
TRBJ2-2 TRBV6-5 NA CASLTVFAGELFF
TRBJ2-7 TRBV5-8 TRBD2 CASSLRSGRPYEQYF
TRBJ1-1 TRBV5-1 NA CASSAGVEAFF
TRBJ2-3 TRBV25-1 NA CASSRGRGTDTQYF